The source of this TCR beta chain is a study of shared clonotypes between healthy human individuals. Notes on the study in general: Some naive CD4 clonotypes, around 5%, turned up in common across four donors. Only blood was sampled, and tissue TCR repertoires likely differ from blood ones.

Original analysis: ImmunoSEQ gave junction-only sequences without quality scores, so filtering differed. Assay: immunoSEQ multiplex PCR; the TCRdb copy retains only in-frame clones and omits some. The V and J calls and the clone size are those of that table, but D and trimming were determined from the DNA. Found here are 2 million to 2.5 million clones, roughly 91% of them singletons; the top ten hold 1.5% to 2%. CD45RO-negative CD8 cells positively selected for CCR7 made up the naive population, which excluded terminally differentiated effector memory CD45RA+ cells. To note about this clone: The antigen remains unidentified.

Per germline, CDR1 MGHRA and CDR2 YSYEKL. V dropped 4 bases and J dropped 9 bases, with 13 bases sitting between them. The CDR3 loop spans 14 amino acids. The chain uses TRBV4-1 and TRBJ2-6, with D maybe TRBD2 (6 bases). The receptor's source is a man aged 18-30 years in good health. Some clones in this sample may be carry-over from other donors' samples. The sequenced material came from naive CD8+ T cells from PBMCs. The CDR3 is CASSPALALNVLTF. CDR3 in DNA: TGCGCCAGCAGCCCAGCACTAGCCCTCAACGTCCTGACTTTC.